These 27 T cell receptor beta chains were sequenced from one sample in a study of neurological immune-mediated disorders. Each CDR3 protein gets one entry after TCRdb re-called the 5' RACE reads with MiXCR. Of tens of thousands of distinct CDR3 sequences listed, about 3% are singletons. Sequenced: PBMCs. These receptors came from a man in his forties with multiple sclerosis.

This clonotype has ten or more counts. The V call is TRBV15, the J call TRBJ1-2; possible D gene TRBD1, 6 bases. Germline V lookup: CDR1 LNHNV, CDR2 YYDKDF (reference sequence). The CDR3 has 15 amino acids. Deletions cut 3 bases from V and 3 bases from J, with 14 bases between. CDR3 loop: CATSRVVGGDYGYTF. The CDR3, as DNA: TGTGCCACCAGCAGGGTGGTCGGGGGCGACTATGGCTACACCTTC.

In its sample, this clonotype was seen many times. This chain joins TRBV28 and TRBJ2-2; 9 nucleotides agree with TRBD1. From germline, CDR1 is MDHEN and CDR2 SYDVKM. The J segment lost 8 bases and the V segment lost 3 bases, leaving 7 bases of the junction unmatched. There are 15 residues in the CDR3. Here the CDR3 DNA reads TGTGCCAGCAGTTTTGCTACAGGGGGCATAGGGGAGCTGTTTTTT. As protein: CASSFATGGIGELFF.

This clonotype was observed many times. The chain couples TRBV11-2 to TRBJ1-2, with D possibly TRBD1 on 6 matching bases. The CDR3 sequence is 14 residues long. Germline loops: CDR1 SGHAT, CDR2 FQNNGV. Trimming left V 2 bases short and J 4 bases short, with 11 bases between. The CDR3 sequence is CASSLTGLGYGYTF. The CDR3, as DNA: TGTGCCAGCAGCTTAACAGGGCTGGGCTATGGCTACACCTTC.

In its sample, this clonotype was seen many times. The J gene is TRBJ2-1, the V gene TRBV12-3 or TRBV12-4, with D perhaps being TRBD1 or TRBD2 (5 bases each). CDR3 length equals 13 residues. The V end lost 6 bases, the J end lost 6 bases, and 12 bases lay between the germline ends. The CDR3 sequence: CASSLPGTNEQFF. For the CDR3, the DNA is TGTGCCAGCAGCCTCCCCGGGACCAATGAGCAGTTCTTC.

Many counts were recorded for this clonotype. V gene TRBV20-1 combines with J gene TRBJ2-7, with 7 bases lining up with TRBD2. J was trimmed by 6 bases and V by 1 base; bases with no gene match: 6. Per germline, CDR1 DFQATT and CDR2 SNEGSKA (reference sequence). The CDR3 runs 13 residues. DNA for the CDR3: TGCAGTGCTAGAGGGGGGGGAGCCTCCGAGCAGTACTTC. It specifies CSARGGGASEQYF.

This clonotype was picked up many times. This rearrangement joins TRBV10-3 to TRBJ2-2, with D tentatively TRBD1 (5 bases). This CDR3 has 14 residues. CDR1 is ENHRY and CDR2 is SYGVKD in the germline V gene. V lost 8 bases and J lost 0, with 10 bases in between. CDR3 in DNA: TGTGCCATCTCAAAGACAGCGAACACCGGGGAGCTGTTTTTT. Amino acid sequence: CAISKTANTGELFF.

This clonotype showed up many times. The chain recombines TRBV6-6 with TRBJ2-5, with 8 bases lining up with TRBD1. This CDR3 contains 13 residues. In germline, CDR1 is MNHNY, CDR2 SVGAGI (reference sequence). V lost 2 bases and J lost 5; bases outside the gene matches: 1. CDR3 residues: CASSYNRGETQYF. Written as DNA, the CDR3 is TGTGCCAGCAGTTACAACAGGGGGGAGACCCAGTACTTC.

In its sample, this clonotype was seen many times. The chain has TRBV10-3 and TRBJ2-5; D is ambiguous. The CDR3 consists of 15 residues. Trimming stripped 3 bases from V and 1 base from J, with 12 bases between. Germline CDR1 and CDR2: ENHRY and SYGVKD. Here the CDR3 DNA reads TGTGCCATCAGTGATTCCGGCCACAGCCAAGAGACCCAGTACTTC. Its protein is CAISDSGHSQETQYF.

This clonotype was recorded many times. The chain employs TRBV20-1 and TRBJ1-2; 10 bases are shared with TRBD1. The length of the CDR3 is 16 residues. Trimming at V came to 5 bases and at J to 6 bases, leaving 15 bases not matched to a gene. The germline V gene has CDR1 DFQATT and CDR2 SNEGSKA (reference sequence). CDR3 coding DNA: TGCAGTGCTCCCCTTACGACCGGGACAGGGGACGATGGCTACACCTTC. It codes for CSAPLTTGTGDDGYTF.

This clonotype appeared many times. CDR3 sequence (DNA): TGTGCCAGCAGCTCCTCAGGGGGGCTCTATGGCTACACCTTC. Translating it yields CASSSSGGLYGYTF. The chain recombines TRBV11-1 with TRBJ1-2; 7 bases line up with TRBD1. After removal of 4 bases from V and 4 bases from J, the junction contained 6 bases not matched to a gene. Germline CDR1 SGHAT, CDR2 FQDESV (reference sequence). CDR3 length equals 14 residues.

A remark on this clonotype: The germline gene is not matched at one end of the junction; a read error may be the cause. The chain has TRBV27 and TRBJ1-6; no firm D call. The CDR3 length is 16 residues. Germline CDR1 reads MNHEY; CDR2 reads SMNVEV (reference sequence). The CDR3 is CVSSSHRGAYNSPLHF. DNA for the CDR3: TGTGTCAGCAGTTCCCACCGTGGCGCCTATAATTCACCCCTCCACTTT.

This clonotype showed up many times. A read error may be the cause here, since a much bigger clone is one base away. The chain is built from TRBV6-4 and TRBJ2-1; D unclear. This CDR3 comprises 16 residues. CDR1 and CDR2 (germline): MRHNA, SNTAGT. Trimming took off 3 bases at V and 1 base at J, with 13 bases between the two ends. The DNA for the CDR3 is TGTGCCAGCAGTGAGTCTTCCGACGAATCCTACAATGAGCAGTTCTTC. This translates into CASSESSDESYNEQFF.

This clonotype was picked up many times. This sequence joins TRBV10-3 and TRBJ1-2, with D tentatively TRBD1 (5 bases). Germline V lookup: CDR1 ENHRY, CDR2 SYGVKD. The germline V and J ends were trimmed by 6 bases and 6 bases, with 14 bases remaining between them. The CDR3 loop spans 13 amino acids. As DNA, the CDR3 is TGTGCCATCAGCCCGCAGGGTCCAGATGGCTACACCTTC. It translates to CAISPQGPDGYTF.

The CDR3: CASSKDSGELFF. The CDR3, as DNA: TGTGCCAGCAGCAAGGACAGCGGGGAGCTGTTTTTT. The rearrangement uses TRBV3-1 and TRBJ2-2, with D tentatively TRBD1 (6 bases). The germline V gene encodes CDR1 LGHDT and CDR2 YNNKEL (reference sequence). Deletions cut 5 bases from V and 7 bases from J, with 8 bases between. This CDR3 comprises 12 residues.

As to this clonotype: A much larger clone lies a single base off, so this may be a read error. V usage is TRBV3-1 and J usage is TRBJ2-4; no firm D call. CDR1 LGHDT and CDR2 YNNKEL come from the germline V gene (reference sequence). V lost 2 bases, J lost 10 bases, and 18 bases lay in between. CDR3 length: 15 residues. The CDR3 DNA sequence: TGTGCCAGCAGCCAAACTCCTGGGGTAGGGAAAATTCAGTACTTC. This codes for CASSQTPGVGKIQYF.

At least ten counts were recorded for this clonotype. The rearrangement joins TRBV10-3 to TRBJ2-1; 11 bases line up with TRBD2. From germline, CDR1 is ENHRY and CDR2 SYGVKD. V dropped 3 bases and J dropped 9; count of bases not matched to a gene: 7. CDR3 length: 15 residues. The CDR3 sequence is CAISDLAGGHGEQFF. The CDR3 DNA follows: TGTGCCATCAGTGACTTAGCGGGGGGGCATGGTGAGCAGTTCTTC.

Ten or more counts support this clonotype. This chain connects TRBV2 to TRBJ2-7; 7 bases are a match to TRBD2. The V segment lost 5 bases and the J segment 2 bases; nucleotides outside the gene matches: 9. From germline, CDR1 is SNHLY and CDR2 FYNNEI. This CDR3 contains 15 residues. CDR3 coding DNA: TGTGCCAGCAGTTTAGAGAGTCTAGCGGCCTACGAGCAGTACTTC. Its translation: CASSLESLAAYEQYF.

This clonotype has at least ten counts. V is TRBV20-1 and J is TRBJ2-1, with a weak D call TRBD2 (7 bases). The CDR3 consists of 16 residues. The germline V gene has CDR1 DFQATT and CDR2 SNEGSKA (reference sequence). V lost 2 bases and J lost 5, with 19 bases in between. In DNA form, the CDR3 reads TGCAGTGCTAGAATCTGGGGGGGCGACGAAAACAATGAGCAGTTCTTC. As protein: CSARIWGGDENNEQFF.

This clonotype was seen at least ten times. The CDR3 DNA is TGTGCCAGCAGTAGGTTGGGGCAGGGGAGGCTCGGTGAGCAGTTCTTC. Protein: CASSRLGQGRLGEQFF. The chain recombines TRBV6-1 with TRBJ2-1; D may be TRBD1 or TRBD2 (6 bases each). The germline V gene has CDR1 MNHNS and CDR2 SASEGT. CDR3 length equals 16 residues. Trimming pared 5 bases from V and 9 bases from J, leaving 23 bases between.

This clonotype has at least ten counts. In DNA form, the CDR3 reads TGCAGTGCTAGGACCGGACTAGCGGGAGAGCAGTACTTC. Translating gives CSARTGLAGEQYF. The rearrangement joins TRBV20-1 to TRBJ2-7; 12 bases align to TRBD2. Trimming removed 3 bases from V and 7 bases from J; junction bases left unmatched: 4. The CDR3 is made up of 13 amino acids. The V gene's germline CDR1 is DFQATT and CDR2 SNEGSKA (reference sequence).

This clonotype has at least ten counts. CDR3 nucleotide sequence: TGTGCCAGCAATTCCGAGGGGAGTACCCACGAGCAGTACTTC. Translating it yields CASNSEGSTHEQYF. The V and J genes are TRBV6-5 and TRBJ2-7; D assignment may be TRBD1 or TRBD2 (5 bases each). CDR1 MNHEY and CDR2 SVGAGI come from the germline V gene. V lost 7 bases and J lost 5, with 18 bases in between. This CDR3 comprises 14 residues.

Many counts were recorded for this clonotype. J is TRBJ2-2 and V is TRBV5-1, with TRBD1 as a possible D gene (6 bases). Trimming removed 4 bases at V and 7 bases at J, with 14 bases between. There are 14 residues in the CDR3. CDR1 is SGHRS, CDR2 YFSETQ, per germline. The CDR3 nucleotides read TGCGCCAGCAGCATCGGACAGCAGGGCGGGGAGCTGTTTTTT. Residues: CASSIGQQGGELFF.

This clonotype was observed at least ten times. The chain is built from TRBV20-1 and TRBJ2-7; the match to TRBD1 covers 9 bases. V shed 4 bases and J 2 bases; nucleotides not matched to a gene: 3. In germline, CDR1 is DFQATT, CDR2 SNEGSKA (reference sequence). CDR3 length: 13 amino acids. The CDR3 DNA reads TGCAGTGCTACGGACAGGGGACCCTACGAGCAGTACTTC. This sequence encodes CSATDRGPYEQYF.

This clonotype appeared many times. This chain uses TRBV6-6 with TRBJ1-5, with 9 bases lining up with TRBD1. V lost 7 bases, J lost 6 bases, and 7 bases stayed unmatched. Germline V gene lookup returns CDR1 MNHNY and CDR2 SVGAGI (reference sequence). CDR3 length: 14 residues. CDR3 DNA: TGTGCCAGCACCACACAGGGGGCAGGTCAGCCCCAGCATTTT. Translation gives CASTTQGAGQPQHF.

This clonotype was picked up many times. The chain uses TRBV5-1 and TRBJ2-3; perhaps TRBD2 as D (6 bases). CDR1 is SGHRS, CDR2 YFSETQ, per germline. Trimming pared 4 bases from V and 0 bases from J, leaving 15 bases between. The CDR3 runs 16 residues. CDR3 sequence reads: CASSLRLGISTDTQYF. In DNA form, the CDR3 reads TGCGCCAGCAGCCTAAGACTAGGGATCAGCACAGATACGCAGTATTTT.

This clonotype was seen ten or more times. The junction differs from germline at one of its ends, possibly a read error. V and J are TRBV7-9 and TRBJ2-1, with no clear D. Germline lookup yields CDR1 SEHNR and CDR2 FQNEAQ (reference sequence). This CDR3 contains 14 residues. The CDR3 DNA reads TGTGCCAACAGCTTTGGCGGTGGTGTCGATGAGCAGTTCTTC. It encodes CANSFGGGVDEQFF.

This clonotype was seen many times. V gene TRBV20-1 combines with J gene TRBJ2-1; 8 bases map to TRBD1. The CDR3 is 15 amino acids. Unmatched junction bases numbered 6, after V lost 2 bases and J lost 3 bases. The germline V gene encodes CDR1 DFQATT and CDR2 SNEGSKA (reference sequence). CDR3 DNA sequence: TGCAGTGCTAGAACGGGACAGGAGTACTACAATGAGCAGTTCTTC. This encodes CSARTGQEYYNEQFF.